A single sample is the source of the 3 T cell receptor beta chains below, sequenced in a study of cytomegalovirus exposure and HLA in healthy donors. Assay: immunoSEQ multiplex PCR; the TCRdb copy retains only in-frame clones and omits some. The data hold about 360,000 clones, with roughly 88% observed a single time. The sequenced sample consisted of PBMCs. Receptor source: a young woman in good health and CMV-seronegative.

This rearrangement joins TRBV7-9 to TRBJ2-1; D is possibly TRBD1 (6 bases). Per the germline V gene, CDR1 is SEHNR and CDR2 is FQNEAQ (reference sequence). V was shortened by 3 bases and J by 0 bases, with 18 bases between the two germline ends. The CDR3 covers 18 residues. The CDR3 DNA is TGTGCCAGCAGCTTCCCCTCCAGTACAGGGTACTCCTACAATGAGCAGTTCTTC. Residues: CASSFPSSTGYSYNEQFF.

This clone appeared once. This chain joins TRBV28 and TRBJ2-5; weak D call: TRBD2 (6 bases). Trimming stripped 6 bases from V and 4 bases from J, with 21 bases between. Germline loops: CDR1 MDHEN, CDR2 SYDVKM. This CDR3 has 16 amino acids. For the CDR3, the DNA is TGTGCCAGCAGCCCTACCGGGAGCTCCCTGAGAGAGACCCAGTACTTC. Its protein product is CASSPTGSSLRETQYF.

This clone was detected a few times. The CDR3 is CASSTGGVRSYNEQFF. Here the CDR3 DNA reads TGTGCCAGCAGCACAGGGGGGGTCAGGTCCTACAATGAGCAGTTCTTC. The chain couples TRBV7-6 to TRBJ2-1; D might be TRBD1 (8 bases). CDR1 and CDR2 (germline): SGHVS, FNYEAQ. This CDR3 region has 16 residues. Trimming stripped 5 bases from V and 1 base from J, with 15 bases between.